The rows below give T cell receptor beta chains drawn from one sample of a study of regulatory T cells in long-lasting Graves disease. A single record per CDR3 protein comes from TCRdb applying MiXCR to the multiplex PCR reads. The sample carries about 440,000 distinct CDR3 sequences, 14% to 15% recorded once. This sample was also put to use in a study of T cells in Graves' hyperthyroidism and ophthalmopathy.

The specimen was peripheral blood mononuclear cells (PBMCs), collected at new diagnosis, from a patient treated with antithyroid drugs. Receptor source: a woman in her twenties or thirties with Graves disease. Both conserved end residues are part of each CDR3. The D gene is left open where the match is weak. Size tells how often a clone was seen (once, few, many) or the class of an expanded clone, and some rows leave it out.

J gene	clone size	V gene	D gene	CDR3 protein	CDR3 DNA
TRBJ2-7	NA	TRBV14	NA	CASSQEHRVGEQYF	TGTGCCAGCAGCCAAGAACACAGGGTTGGCGAGCAGTACTTC
TRBJ1-5	NA	TRBV6-5	NA	CASSYSWGGDLNQPQHF	TGTGCCAGCAGTTACTCCTGGGGGGGGGACCTCAATCAGCCCCAGCATTTT
TRBJ2-3	few	TRBV6-2/TRBV6-3	TRBD2	CATHREGRSDTQYF	TGTGCCACTCACCGGGAGGGCCGATCTGATACGCAGTATTTT
TRBJ2-2	few	TRBV18	NA	CASSPAPANTGELFF	TGTGCCAGCTCACCGGCCCCGGCGAACACCGGGGAGCTGTTTTTT
TRBJ1-6	once	TRBV6-2/TRBV6-3	NA	CASSYSVERLGLNSPLHF	TGTGCCAGCAGTTACTCAGTGGAGAGGCTAGGTCTTAATTCACCCCTCCACTTT
TRBJ2-1	many	TRBV6-1	NA	CASSEADRHNEQFF	TGTGCCAGCAGTGAAGCAGACAGGCACAATGAGCAGTTCTTC
TRBJ2-1	NA	TRBV5-1	TRBD1	CASAQQGTPMYEQFF	TGCGCCAGCGCCCAACAGGGGACCCCTATGTATGAGCAGTTCTTC
TRBJ2-7	many	TRBV7-2	NA	CASTSTPSYEQYF	TGTGCCAGCACCTCGACACCCTCCTACGAGCAGTACTTC
TRBJ2-7	many	TRBV11-1	NA	CASRRDTGPSEQYF	TGTGCCAGCAGGCGGGACACCGGGCCCTCCGAGCAGTACTTC
TRBJ1-2	NA	TRBV6-1	NA	CASPGTNYGYTF	TGTGCCAGCCCAGGGACGAACTATGGCTACACCTTC
TRBJ2-1	many	TRBV11-2	TRBD1	CASSLEGTGRYNEQFF	TGTGCCAGCAGCTTAGAGGGGACAGGGAGATACAATGAGCAGTTCTTC
TRBJ2-3	NA	TRBV27	NA	CASSLGPGASTDTQYF	TGTGCCAGCAGTTTAGGGCCAGGGGCTAGCACAGATACGCAGTATTTT
TRBJ1-2	few	TRBV29-1	NA	CSVVLDYGYTF	TGCAGCGTTGTTTTGGACTATGGCTACACCTTC
TRBJ1-4	many	TRBV24-1	NA	CATSDSDRGALNAVPTSYEKLFF	TGTGCCACCAGTGACTCGGACCGAGGGGCTTTGAACGCTGTACCTACCTCGTATGAAAAACTGTTTTTT
TRBJ1-2	many	TRBV30	NA	CAWKLGYGYTF	TGTGCCTGGAAGCTGGGTTATGGCTACACCTTC
TRBJ2-1	NA	TRBV29-1	TRBD2	CSVRLAGRYNEQFF	TGCAGCGTTCGACTAGCGGGCCGTTACAATGAGCAGTTCTTC
TRBJ2-3	NA	TRBV6-1	NA	CASSERFVSTDTQYF	TGTGCCAGCAGTGAACGCTTCGTATCTACAGATACGCAGTATTTT
TRBJ2-1	few	TRBV9	TRBD2	CASSVASGRSVNEQFF	TGTGCCAGCAGCGTCGCTAGCGGGAGATCTGTCAATGAGCAGTTCTTC
TRBJ2-5	many	TRBV7-8	TRBD1	CASSLARGTGGTQYF	TGTGCCAGCAGCTTAGCGCGGGGGACAGGGGGTACCCAGTACTTC
TRBJ2-1	few	TRBV5-1	TRBD2	CASNLGVAGQYNEQFF	TGCGCCAGCAACTTGGGGGTAGCGGGGCAATACAATGAGCAGTTCTTC
TRBJ2-3	many	TRBV11-2	NA	CASSSPAGDITDTQYF	TGTGCCAGCAGCTCTCCGGCAGGTGATATCACAGATACGCAGTATTTT
TRBJ2-2	NA	TRBV12-3/TRBV12-4	TRBD2	CASSTGGGTGELFF	TGTGCCAGCAGCACCGGGGGGGGCACCGGGGAGCTGTTTTTT
TRBJ2-3	NA	TRBV7-9	TRBD2	CASSFPAGEVPDTQYF	TGTGCCAGCAGCTTCCCAGCGGGAGAAGTCCCAGATACGCAGTATTTT
TRBJ2-2	few	TRBV3-1	TRBD2	CASSQRFAGGRITGELFF	TGTGCCAGCAGCCAACGCTTCGCTGGCGGGAGGATAACCGGGGAGCTGTTTTTT
TRBJ2-1	NA	TRBV19	TRBD2	CASSRRTSGSSNEQFF	TGTGCCAGTAGTAGACGGACTAGCGGGAGTTCCAATGAGCAGTTCTTC
TRBJ2-1	few	TRBV6-9	TRBD2	CASSYGEREVNEQFF	TGTGCCAGCAGTTATGGAGAGCGGGAGGTCAATGAGCAGTTCTTC
TRBJ1-5	NA	TRBV27	NA	CASSLKGSHQPQHF	TGTGCCAGCAGTTTAAAGGGGAGCCATCAGCCCCAGCATTTT
TRBJ2-5	NA	TRBV19	NA	CASRRTRSGRTETQYF	TGTGCCAGTAGGAGAACTCGGAGCGGGCGGACGGAGACCCAGTACTTC
TRBJ1-1	few	TRBV12-3/TRBV12-4	NA	CASSLGGMSTEAFF	TGTGCCAGCAGTTTAGGGGGTATGAGCACTGAAGCTTTCTTT
TRBJ1-1	many	TRBV6-1	NA	CACSLLPPNTEAFF	TGTGCCTGCAGCCTTCTACCGCCGAACACTGAAGCTTTCTTT
TRBJ2-7	NA	TRBV28	TRBD2	CASSTYWLAGDIAYEQYF	TGTGCCAGCAGTACGTATTGGCTAGCGGGAGATATCGCCTACGAGCAGTACTTC
TRBJ2-7	many	TRBV18	TRBD2	CASSPAVAGVYEQYF	TGTGCCAGCTCACCAGCGGTAGCGGGAGTCTACGAGCAGTACTTC
TRBJ2-2	many	TRBV19	TRBD1	CASSKGQGANTGELFF	TGTGCCAGTAGTAAAGGACAGGGGGCAAACACCGGGGAGCTGTTTTTT